A single sample is the source of the 2 T cell receptor beta chains below, sequenced in a study of T cells in Graves' hyperthyroidism and ophthalmopathy. RNA transcripts provided the source from which TCR beta CDR3 regions were amplified. Using the HTBI primer set, a first-round RT-PCR was run on the TCR CDR3. Using its own MiXCR run on the multiplex PCR reads, TCRdb lists one record per CDR3 protein. The profile shows more than 350,000 distinct CDR3 sequences, roughly a sixth of them singletons. The sequencing input was blood. The receptors come from a woman aged 25 to 45 with Graves' hyperthyroidism that later progressed to Graves' ophthalmopathy.

This clonotype came up many times. The chain joins TRBV12-3 or TRBV12-4 to TRBJ1-5; maybe TRBD1 (5 bases). V shed 7 bases and J shed 2 bases, with 6 bases lying between them. There are 12 residues in the CDR3. The CDR3 nucleotides are TGTGCCAGCAAAGGGGGCAATCAGCCCCAGCATTTT. This sequence encodes CASKGGNQPQHF.

V usage is TRBV5-1 and J usage is TRBJ2-1; D may be TRBD2 (6 bases). The germline V gene encodes CDR1 SGHRS and CDR2 YFSETQ. The CDR3 sequence is 13 residues long. V shed 4 bases and J shed 10 bases, with 15 bases lying between them. CDR3 sequence reads: CASSGGLGGEQFF. The CDR3, as DNA: TGCGCCAGCAGCGGGGGTCTGGGGGGAGAGCAGTTCTTC.